Shown below are 10 T cell receptor beta chains from a single sample sequenced in a study of shared clonotypes between healthy human individuals. CD45RO-negative, CCR7-selected cells formed the naive CD8 fraction, which excluded terminally differentiated effector memory CD45RA+ cells. Sequenced by immunoSEQ multiplex PCR; TCRdb stores in-frame clones only, minus some. The data show around 2,000,000 clones, with 90% to 95% seen just once and around 1.7% held by the top ten. The sequenced material came from naive CD8+ T cells from PBMCs. The receptor set was obtained from a man aged 18 to 35 in good health. Some clones in this sample may be carry-over from other donors' samples.

The chain employs TRBV7-8 and TRBJ1-3; a weak D match, TRBD1 (6 bases). CDR1 and CDR2 from the germline V gene are SGHVS and FQNEAQ. Trimming shortened V by 2 bases and J by 0 bases, and 8 bases separated the two germline ends. The CDR3 covers 15 residues. Here the CDR3 DNA reads TGTGCCAGCAGCTTACTGACAGGCTCTGGAAACACCATATATTTT. Encoded protein: CASSLLTGSGNTIYF.

The chain recombines TRBV28 with TRBJ2-1; possible D gene TRBD2, 5 bases. Trimming removed 4 bases from V and 2 bases from J, with 6 bases in between. The CDR3 is 13 residues long. Germline-derived CDR1 and CDR2 are MDHEN and SYDVKM. CDR3 amino acids: CASSSGAYNEQFF. DNA for the CDR3: TGTGCCAGCAGTTCCGGGGCCTACAATGAGCAGTTCTTC.

The V call is TRBV6-6, the J call TRBJ2-7, with 7 bases aligning to TRBD1. Trimming at V came to 2 bases and at J to 9 bases, leaving 7 bases not matched to a gene. The CDR3 is made up of 13 amino acids. The germline CDR1 and CDR2 sequences are MNHNY and SVGAGI (reference sequence). The CDR3 DNA follows: TGTGCCAGCAGTTACGACAGGGTACAGGGGCAGTACTTC. It specifies CASSYDRVQGQYF.

This clone was observed a single time. The rearrangement links TRBV11-2 to TRBJ2-3, with a weak D call TRBD2 (6 bases). V lost 3 bases and J lost 1, with 14 bases in between. CDR3 length equals 16 residues. The germline gives CDR1 SGHAT, CDR2 FQNNGV. CDR3 sequence: CASSFPSGGGTDTQYF. In DNA, the CDR3 is TGTGCCAGCAGCTTCCCAAGCGGAGGGGGCACAGATACGCAGTATTTT.

This CDR3 reads CAWRVKRTGSNYGYTF. In DNA, the CDR3 is TGTGCCTGGAGGGTAAAAAGGACAGGCTCTAACTATGGCTACACCTTC. The chain employs TRBV30 and TRBJ1-2, with 7 nucleotides matching TRBD1. Germline CDR1 reads GTSNPN; CDR2 reads SVGIG (reference sequence). V shed 3 bases and J 0 bases; nucleotides not matched to a gene: 10. The CDR3 length is 16 residues.

The rearrangement uses TRBV28 and TRBJ1-5; perhaps TRBD1 as D (6 bases). The CDR3 is 15 amino acids. Between the trimmed V and J ends, which lost 10 bases and 7 bases, there was a span of 23 bases. Per the germline V gene, CDR1 is MDHEN and CDR2 is SYDVKM. The CDR3 loop reads CANHRARGRGQPQHF. CDR3 coding DNA: TGTGCCAACCACAGGGCCAGGGGACGAGGACAGCCCCAGCATTTT.

V and J are TRBV9 and TRBJ2-7; 7 bases are a match to TRBD2. Germline lookup yields CDR1 SGDLS and CDR2 YYNGEE. V lost 3 bases and J lost 2; bases outside the gene matches: 8. This CDR3 spans 15 amino acids. The DNA for the CDR3 is TGTGCCAGCAGCGCAGGAGGCGGGAGTACCTACGAGCAGTACTTC. This encodes CASSAGGGSTYEQYF. Filled out from reference TRBV9 and TRBJ2-7, the complete variable domain reads DSGVTQTPKHLITATGQRVTLRCSPRSGDLSVYWYQQSLDQGLQFLIQYYNGEERAKGNILERFSAQQFPDLHSELNLSSLELGDSALYFCASSAGGGSTYEQYFGPGTRLTVT.

The chain uses TRBV4-1 and TRBJ2-7, with 8 bases lining up with TRBD2. Per the germline V gene, CDR1 is MGHRA and CDR2 is YSYEKL. The CDR3 has 15 amino acids. Losses at the gene ends were 3 bases for V and 3 bases for J; bases not matched to a gene: 7. CDR3 DNA: TGCGCCAGCAGCCATCCGGGACTAGGCCACTACGAGCAGTACTTC. It yields the protein CASSHPGLGHYEQYF.

J is TRBJ2-7 and V is TRBV11-1, with D perhaps TRBD2 (6 bases). This CDR3 spans 14 amino acids. Trimming left V 1 base short and J 0 bases short, with 7 bases between. The germline gives CDR1 SGHAT, CDR2 FQDESV (reference sequence). CDR3 in DNA: TGTGCCAGCAGCTTAGGGAGGGACTCCTACGAGCAGTACTTC. This translates into CASSLGRDSYEQYF.

This rearrangement joins TRBV7-9 to TRBJ1-3; 7 bases are a match to TRBD1. This CDR3 comprises 14 residues. J lost 2 bases, V lost 5 bases, and 3 bases had no gene match. CDR1 is SEHNR and CDR2 is FQNEAQ in the germline V gene (reference sequence). For the CDR3, the DNA is TGTGCCAGCAGCCTAGGGGGCCCTGGAAACACCATATATTTT. This sequence encodes CASSLGGPGNTIYF.